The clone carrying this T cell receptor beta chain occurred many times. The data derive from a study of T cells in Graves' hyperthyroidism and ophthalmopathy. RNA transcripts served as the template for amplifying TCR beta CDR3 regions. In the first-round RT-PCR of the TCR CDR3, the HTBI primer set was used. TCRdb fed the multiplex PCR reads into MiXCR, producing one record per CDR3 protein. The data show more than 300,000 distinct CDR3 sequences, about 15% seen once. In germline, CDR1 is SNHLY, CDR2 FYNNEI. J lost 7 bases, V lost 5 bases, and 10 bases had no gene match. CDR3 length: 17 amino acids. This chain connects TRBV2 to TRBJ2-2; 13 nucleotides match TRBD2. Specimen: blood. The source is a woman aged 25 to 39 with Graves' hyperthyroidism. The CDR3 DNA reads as TGTGCCAGCAGTTTTACTAGCGGGAGGGTAGGATACGGGGAGCTGTTTTTT. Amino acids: CASSFTSGRVGYGELFF.